This passage covers 19 T cell receptor beta chains from one sample sequenced in a study of blood T cell repertoires in COVID-19. The data were produced by immunoSEQ multiplex PCR, yet TCRdb's version contains in-frame clones alone and is incomplete. This table holds roughly 260,000 clones, roughly 87% found once. Specimen: PBMCs or T cells enriched from blood (not recorded which). These receptors were taken from a woman in her thirties with acute COVID-19.

The rearrangement joins TRBV11-2 to TRBJ1-2, with D unresolved. This CDR3 contains 16 residues. V was trimmed by 1 base and J by 3 bases, leaving 15 bases between them. Germline lookup yields CDR1 SGHAT and CDR2 FQNNGV. CDR3 nucleotides: TGTGCCAGCAGCTTAGCTTTCGGACGGAGGGACTATGGCTACACCTTC. Encoded protein: CASSLAFGRRDYGYTF.

V is TRBV19 and J is TRBJ2-3, with 9 bases that match TRBD1. This CDR3 contains 15 residues. The germline V gene encodes CDR1 LNHDA and CDR2 SQIVND (reference sequence). Trimming at V came to 6 bases and at J to 1 base, leaving 5 bases not matched to a gene. The chain's CDR3 is CASRTQGAGTDTQYF. The CDR3 DNA follows: TGTGCCAGTAGAACACAGGGGGCGGGCACAGATACGCAGTATTTT.

The chain recombines TRBV11-2 with TRBJ2-1; TRBD2 agrees at 8 bases. The CDR3 contains 17 residues. V shed 7 bases, J shed 4 bases, and the junction held 15 bases outside the gene matches. The germline V gene encodes CDR1 SGHAT and CDR2 FQNNGV. The chain's CDR3 is CASNSLFGGGLYNEQFF. CDR3 nucleotide sequence: TGTGCCAGCAACTCCCTCTTCGGGGGGGGCTTGTACAATGAGCAGTTCTTC.

The chain is built from TRBV4-1 and TRBJ1-1; 8 bases align to TRBD1. J gave up 5 bases and V 1 base, and 6 bases lay outside the gene matches. The CDR3 loop spans 15 amino acids. The V gene's germline CDR1 is MGHRA and CDR2 YSYEKL. CDR3 in amino acids: CASSQGRQGRTEAFF. The CDR3 DNA reads as TGCGCCAGCAGCCAAGGTAGACAGGGGAGGACTGAAGCTTTCTTT.

The chain carries TRBV25-1 and TRBJ2-3, with 10 bases that match TRBD2. J lost 0 bases, V lost 5 bases, and 8 bases had no gene match. CDR3 length: 17 residues. Germline V gene sequence: CDR1 MGHDK, CDR2 SYGVNS. CDR3 region: CASSTPGLAISTDTQYF. For the CDR3, the DNA is TGTGCCAGCAGTACCCCGGGACTAGCGATCAGCACAGATACGCAGTATTTT.

The chain is built from TRBV5-1 and TRBJ1-1; 9 bases align to TRBD1. This CDR3 is built from 15 residues. Trimming removed 0 bases from V and 5 bases from J; junction bases left unmatched: 5. Germline assignment: CDR1 SGHRS and CDR2 YFSETQ. The CDR3 sequence is CASSLVGQGPTEAFF. In DNA, the CDR3 is TGCGCCAGCAGCTTGGTGGGACAGGGTCCGACTGAAGCTTTCTTT. The whole variable domain, remainder taken from reference TRBV5-1 and TRBJ1-1, is KAGVTQTPRYLIKTRGQQVTLSCSPISGHRSVSWYQQTPGQGLQFLFEYFSETQRNKGNFPGRFSGRQFSNSRSEMNVSTLELGDSALYLCASSLVGQGPTEAFFGQGTRLTVV.

This rearrangement joins TRBV19 to TRBJ1-1; no definite D call. CDR1 and CDR2 from the germline V gene are LNHDA and SQIVND (reference sequence). The V end lost 2 bases, the J end lost 3 bases, and 13 bases lay between the germline ends. There are 15 residues in the CDR3. CDR3 loop: CASSINALTDTEAFF. The CDR3 coding sequence is TGTGCCAGTAGTATAAATGCGTTGACTGACACTGAAGCTTTCTTT.

The V call is TRBV6-5, the J call TRBJ2-7; a possible D gene is TRBD2 (6 bases). The V gene lost 5 bases and the J gene lost 11 bases, with 22 bases spanning the gap. The CDR3 covers 14 residues. CDR1 is MNHEY, CDR2 SVGAGI, per germline. The CDR3 DNA reads TGTGCCAGCAGTAAACAGCCGGGACTCACTCACGAGTACTTC. Translated: CASSKQPGLTHEYF.

CDR3 coding DNA: TGTGCCAGCAGCTTAGATGGGGGGGGCAGCGGGTCACCCCTCCACTTT. Translated: CASSLDGGGSGSPLHF. The chain has TRBV7-6 and TRBJ1-6; D may be TRBD1 (6 bases). The length of the CDR3 is 16 residues. The V gene's germline CDR1 is SGHVS and CDR2 FNYEAQ. V was cut by 1 base and J by 10 bases, with 17 bases left in between.

V gene TRBV12-1 combines with J gene TRBJ1-1; the D call TRBD1 from the table was never checked on the DNA. TRBV12-1 is assigned pseudogene status. This CDR3 has 17 amino acids. DNA of the CDR3: TGTGCCAGCAGCCCGACAGGGGGGCTAGGGGGGCGGACTGAAGCTTTCTTT. The encoded protein is CASSPTGGLGGRTEAFF.

The CDR3 loop reads CATSRGESIYEQYF. The DNA of the CDR3 is TGTGCCACCAGCAGAGGGGAGAGTATCTACGAGCAGTACTTC. The chain joins TRBV15 to TRBJ2-7, with a weak D call TRBD2 (5 bases). The CDR3 length is 14 residues. The V end lost 1 base, the J end lost 3 bases, and 10 bases lay between the germline ends. The germline gives CDR1 LNHNV, CDR2 YYDKDF (reference sequence).

This clone was observed a few times. The chain has TRBV2 and TRBJ1-2; 7 bases match TRBD1. The V gene's germline CDR1 is SNHLY and CDR2 FYNNEI. This CDR3 has 15 amino acids. V lost 7 bases, J lost 4 bases, and 12 bases stayed unmatched. The CDR3 is CASTLPEGATYGYTF. The CDR3 bases are TGTGCCAGCACCTTACCGGAGGGGGCGACCTATGGCTACACCTTC.

This clone was seen only a few times. V is TRBV4-1 and J is TRBJ1-5; D ambiguous. Trimming shortened V by 2 bases and J by 7 bases, and 15 bases separated the two germline ends. This CDR3 is 15 amino acids long. Germline V CDR1 and CDR2: MGHRA, YSYEKL. DNA of the CDR3: TGCGCCAGCAGCCAATCCGTAACACAGCGGCAGCCCCAGCATTTT. This encodes CASSQSVTQRQPQHF.

The CDR3 DNA reads as TGTGCCAGCAGGGAAATGCGGGGCGGGGACACCATATATTTT. It is translated as CASREMRGGDTIYF. V is TRBV7-2 and J is TRBJ1-3; TRBD1 is a possible D gene (5 bases). The V and J ends lost 6 bases and 8 bases respectively, with 17 bases between them. Germline CDR1 SGHTA, CDR2 FQGNSA. The CDR3 is 14 amino acids.

The chain employs TRBV4-1 and TRBJ1-6; 7 bases agree with TRBD1. This CDR3 comprises 19 residues. CDR1 is MGHRA and CDR2 is YSYEKL in the germline V gene. After removal of 4 bases from V and 4 bases from J, the junction contained 16 bases not matched to a gene. The CDR3 loop reads CASSPYRGQEWRYNSPLHF. The CDR3 DNA reads as TGCGCCAGCAGCCCATACAGGGGCCAGGAGTGGCGTTATAATTCACCCCTCCACTTT.

This chain connects TRBV4-3 to TRBJ2-2; the match to TRBD2 covers 11 bases. The CDR3 loop spans 18 amino acids. From germline, CDR1 is LGHNA and CDR2 YSLEER. The V and J ends lost 0 bases and 5 bases, in that order; junction bases with no gene match: 8. The CDR3 nucleotides are TGCGCCAGCAGCCAAGAGGCTAGCGGGGGGACCGGTACCGGGGAGCTGTTTTTT. Translated: CASSQEASGGTGTGELFF.

V is TRBV6-6 and J is TRBJ2-3; 9 positions agree with TRBD2. This CDR3 comprises 15 residues. V was clipped by 2 bases and J by 4 bases; unmatched bases: 4. CDR1 and CDR2 (germline): MNHNY, SVGAGI (reference sequence). The CDR3 DNA is TGTGCCAGCAGTTACGGAGCGGGGGGCGCAGATACGCAGTATTTT. The encoded protein is CASSYGAGGADTQYF.

V is TRBV14 and J is TRBJ1-2; 7 bases agree with TRBD1. The CDR3 runs 15 residues. Germline trimming cut 2 bases from V and 0 bases from J; bases unmatched to any gene: 3. The germline V gene encodes CDR1 SGHDN and CDR2 FVKESK. CDR3 sequence (DNA): TGTGCCAGCAGCCAATACAGGGGACCTAACTATGGCTACACCTTC. It encodes CASSQYRGPNYGYTF.

Only one count was recorded for this clone. The rearrangement uses TRBV4-3 and TRBJ1-2; a possible D gene is TRBD1 (6 bases). V dropped 5 bases and J dropped 4 bases, with 20 bases sitting between them. The CDR3 runs 16 residues. Per the germline V gene, CDR1 is LGHNA and CDR2 is YSLEER. DNA for the CDR3: TGCGCCAGCAGCTACGGGGCTACAGGGAACCTCTATGGCTACACCTTC. This codes for CASSYGATGNLYGYTF.